The 32 T cell receptor beta chains in this list originate from one sample, sequenced in a study of shared clonotypes between healthy human individuals. Naivety among CD8 cells was defined by CD45RO negativity and positive CCR7 selection, thereby excluding terminally differentiated effector memory CD45RA+ cells. Method: immunoSEQ multiplex PCR; TCRdb's copy keeps in-frame clones and lacks some. The sample contains some 2.1 million clones, just under 95% of which appear only once. Sample: naive CD8+ T cells from PBMCs. The receptors here all came from a man aged 18 to 29 in good health. Some clones in this sample may be carry-over from other donors' samples.

The V call is TRBV27, the J call TRBJ2-1; the match to TRBD2 covers 7 bases. The CDR3 totals 15 residues. CDR1 MNHEY and CDR2 SMNVEV come from the germline V gene (reference sequence). V lost 2 bases and J lost 8; bases outside the gene matches: 9. The CDR3 loop is CASSLSGGSFYEQFF. The CDR3 region has the DNA TGTGCCAGCAGTTTAAGTGGCGGGAGTTTCTATGAGCAGTTCTTC.

The V call is TRBV28, the J call TRBJ2-7; no definite D call. V was cut by 5 bases and J by 0 bases, with 23 bases left in between. The V gene's germline CDR1 is MDHEN and CDR2 SYDVKM. The CDR3 consists of 18 residues. The CDR3 DNA sequence: TGTGCCAGCAGTCCCCCCCCCTCCGCCTCCCTACTCTCCTACGAGCAGTACTTC. Translated: CASSPPPSASLLSYEQYF. Complete variable domain (other parts from reference TRBV28 and TRBJ2-7): DVKVTQSSRYLVKRTGEKVFLECVQDMDHENMFWYRQDPGLGLRLIYFSYDVKMKEKGDIPEGYSVSREKKERFSLILESASTNQTSMYLCASSPPPSASLLSYEQYFGPGTRLTVT.

This clone was recorded once. This sample also contains other DNA sequences that code for the same CDR3. This rearrangement joins TRBV11-2 to TRBJ2-5; a possible D gene is TRBD2 (6 bases). Per germline, CDR1 SGHAT and CDR2 FQNNGV. The ends were cut back, 1 base at V and 1 base at J, with 10 bases in the middle. This CDR3 is built from 15 residues. DNA of the CDR3: TGTGCCAGCAGCTTAGGGCCGGGGGTCCAAGAGACCCAGTACTTC. Its translation is CASSLGPGVQETQYF.

V usage is TRBV15 and J usage is TRBJ1-1; D not certain. Trimming left V 3 bases short and J 1 base short, with 6 bases between. The germline V gene has CDR1 LNHNV and CDR2 YYDKDF (reference sequence). The CDR3 consists of 13 residues. For the CDR3, the DNA is TGTGCCACCAGCAGTAGAGAGAACACTGAAGCTTTCTTT. Translation: CATSSRENTEAFF.

The chain links TRBV9 to TRBJ2-5; TRBD2 agrees at 8 bases. In germline, CDR1 is SGDLS, CDR2 YYNGEE. The CDR3 is 15 residues long. Trimming removed 3 bases from V and 1 base from J; junction bases left unmatched: 5. CDR3: CASSAPSGPQETQYF. The CDR3 DNA reads TGTGCCAGCAGCGCGCCTAGCGGGCCCCAAGAGACCCAGTACTTC.

The chain carries TRBV27 and TRBJ2-3; D is perhaps TRBD2 (6 bases). This CDR3 is 14 amino acids long. Germline assignment: CDR1 MNHEY and CDR2 SMNVEV (reference sequence). Trimming took off 6 bases at V and 5 bases at J, with 15 bases between the two ends. CDR3 sequence (DNA): TGTGCCAGCAGAAGGTGGGAGGACCAAGATACGCAGTATTTT. It codes for CASRRWEDQDTQYF.

This chain connects TRBV6-1 to TRBJ1-6; possibly TRBD1 for D (6 bases). Per germline, CDR1 MNHNS and CDR2 SASEGT. This CDR3 spans 11 amino acids. Deletions cut 9 bases from V and 12 bases from J, with 12 bases between. The CDR3 is CASEQGLPLHF. The CDR3 DNA follows: TGTGCCAGTGAGCAGGGGTTACCCCTCCACTTT.

The chain is built from TRBV7-6 and TRBJ2-1, with 8 nucleotides matching TRBD2. Germline CDR1 SGHVS, CDR2 FNYEAQ. The CDR3 totals 18 residues. V gave up 1 base and J gave up 0 bases; unmatched junction bases: 8. Here the CDR3 reads CASSLVGSGGDSYNEQFF. The CDR3 region has the DNA TGTGCCAGCAGCTTAGTCGGTTCGGGAGGGGACTCCTACAATGAGCAGTTCTTC.

V and J are TRBV15 and TRBJ2-2; no clear D. Trimming took off 3 bases at V and 2 bases at J, with 7 bases between the two ends. The CDR3 sequence is 14 residues long. From germline, CDR1 is LNHNV and CDR2 YYDKDF (reference sequence). This chain's CDR3 is CATSRRINTGELFF. The CDR3 DNA reads TGTGCCACCAGCAGGCGGATAAACACCGGGGAGCTGTTTTTT. Based on the CDR3 plus reference TRBV15 and TRBJ2-2, the full variable domain is DAMVIQNPRYQVTQFGKPVTLSCSQTLNHNVMYWYQQKSSQAPKLLFHYYDKDFNNEADTPDNFQSRRPNTSFCFLDIRSPGLGDTAMYLCATSRRINTGELFFGEGSRLTVL.

The genes are TRBV5-1 and TRBJ1-2, with D possibly being TRBD1 (6 bases). Germline assignment: CDR1 SGHRS and CDR2 YFSETQ. The V and J ends lost 0 bases and 2 bases respectively, with 17 bases between them. The CDR3 is made up of 17 amino acids. The CDR3 spells CASSLGFPAGANYGYTF. The DNA for the CDR3 is TGCGCCAGCAGCTTGGGATTTCCGGCAGGGGCAAACTATGGCTACACCTTC.

The chain has TRBV7-8 and TRBJ2-7; D unresolved. Germline V CDR1 and CDR2: SGHVS, FQNEAQ. Trimming took 1 base from V and 0 from J, leaving 10 bases between them. The CDR3 runs to 15 residues. CDR3 protein: CASSLEPLTSYEQYF. Here the CDR3 DNA reads TGTGCCAGCAGCTTAGAGCCCCTAACCTCCTACGAGCAGTACTTC.

The CDR3 protein is CASSLGAVENTEAFF. The CDR3 coding sequence is TGCGCCAGCAGCTTGGGGGCTGTGGAGAACACTGAAGCTTTCTTT. The V gene is TRBV5-1, the J gene TRBJ1-1; D is uncertain. The CDR3 extends over 15 amino acids. Germline V CDR1 and CDR2: SGHRS, YFSETQ. V was cut by 0 bases and J by 1 base, with 10 bases left in between.

V is TRBV13 and J is TRBJ2-1; 10 nucleotides match TRBD2. The CDR3 contains 16 residues. Trimming removed 6 bases from V and 5 bases from J; junction bases left unmatched: 10. The germline CDR1 and CDR2 sequences are PRHDT and FYEKMQ (reference sequence). CDR3 nucleotides: TGTGCCAGCAGATCAACGATAGCGGGAGGTGACAATGAGCAGTTCTTC. It encodes CASRSTIAGGDNEQFF. The full variable domain, completed using reference TRBV13 and TRBJ2-1, is AAGVIQSPRHLIKEKRETATLKCYPIPRHDTVYWYQQGPGQDPQFLISFYEKMQSDKGSIPDRFSAQQFSDYHSELNMSSLELGDSALYFCASRSTIAGGDNEQFFGPGTRLTVL.

The chain uses TRBV20-1 and TRBJ2-7; no reliable D call. The V and J ends lost 1 base and 6 bases respectively, with 7 bases between them. The germline V gene encodes CDR1 DFQATT and CDR2 SNEGSKA (reference sequence). This CDR3 region has 11 residues. CDR3 nucleotide sequence: TGCAGTGCTAGAGTGGCCCCCGAGCAGTACTTC. Protein: CSARVAPEQYF.

The genes are TRBV27 and TRBJ1-1; 7 nucleotides line up with TRBD1. Germline CDR1 MNHEY, CDR2 SMNVEV (reference sequence). The CDR3 loop spans 15 amino acids. The V and J ends lost 6 bases and 2 bases, in that order; junction bases with no gene match: 9. In DNA, the CDR3 is TGTGCCAGCAGGGATACCAGGGGGTTTAACACTGAAGCTTTCTTT. This sequence encodes CASRDTRGFNTEAFF.

J is TRBJ2-1 and V is TRBV19; TRBD2 might be the D (5 bases). This CDR3 has 15 amino acids. V gave up 6 bases and J gave up 3 bases, with 15 bases separating them. The germline V gene has CDR1 LNHDA and CDR2 SQIVND (reference sequence). CDR3 DNA sequence: TGTGCCAGTAGACCACCAGGACTCAACTACAATGAGCAGTTCTTC. Amino acid sequence: CASRPPGLNYNEQFF.

The chain uses TRBV11-2 and TRBJ2-1; 9 bases are a match to TRBD2. The junction had 12 bases not matched to a gene; V was cut back by 0 bases and J by 0 bases. CDR1 and CDR2 from the germline V gene are SGHAT and FQNNGV. This CDR3 contains 20 residues. CDR3 DNA: TGTGCCAGCAGCTTAGAATGGCGTCTAGCGGGACCGAGCTCCTACAATGAGCAGTTCTTC. This encodes CASSLEWRLAGPSSYNEQFF.

The chain joins TRBV28 to TRBJ2-3, with 8 bases aligning to TRBD2. Germline V gene sequence: CDR1 MDHEN, CDR2 SYDVKM. V dropped 6 bases and J dropped 1; count of bases not matched to a gene: 3. CDR3 size: 14 residues. CDR3 bases: TGTGCCAGCAGACCGCGGGGGGGCACAGATACGCAGTATTTT. It yields the protein CASRPRGGTDTQYF.

This clone came up once. V is TRBV5-6 and J is TRBJ2-7, with D unresolved. Trimming left V 0 bases short and J 2 bases short, with 9 bases between. Germline V gene sequence: CDR1 SGHDT, CDR2 YYEEEE. This CDR3 comprises 14 residues. CDR3 sequence: CASSLDGTTYEQYF. In DNA form, the CDR3 reads TGTGCCAGCAGCTTGGACGGAACTACCTACGAGCAGTACTTC.

This sequence joins TRBV11-1 and TRBJ2-3, with TRBD2 matching over 13 bases. CDR1 and CDR2 from the germline V gene are SGHAT and FQDESV (reference sequence). Germline trimming cut 5 bases from V and 6 bases from J; bases unmatched to any gene: 11. CDR3 length equals 17 residues. The CDR3 loop reads CASSRKKPLAGGDTQYF. The CDR3 DNA follows: TGTGCCAGCAGCCGAAAGAAACCACTAGCGGGAGGGGATACGCAGTATTTT. Drawing the rest from reference TRBV11-1 and TRBJ2-3, the complete variable domain is EAEVAQSPRYKITEKSQAVAFWCDPISGHATLYWYRQILGQGPELLVQFQDESVVDDSQLPKDRFSAERLKGVDSTLKIQPAELGDSAMYLCASSRKKPLAGGDTQYFGPGTRLTVL.

J is TRBJ2-5 and V is TRBV7-9, with 8 bases aligning to TRBD1. Trimming at V came to 4 bases and at J to 1 base, leaving 5 bases not matched to a gene. The germline gives CDR1 SEHNR, CDR2 FQNEAQ (reference sequence). This CDR3 has 15 residues. As DNA, the CDR3 is TGTGCCAGCAGCTCGCCACAGGGGGTCCAAGAGACCCAGTACTTC. Translated, it gives CASSSPQGVQETQYF. The full variable domain, in which reference TRBV7-9 and TRBJ2-5 provide the parts outside the CDR3, is DTGVSQNPRHKITKRGQNVTFRCDPISEHNRLYWYRQTLGQGPEFLTYFQNEAQLEKSRLLSDRFSAERPKGSFSTLEIQRTEQGDSAMYLCASSSPQGVQETQYFGPGTRLLVL.

With respect to this clone: Other nucleotide sequences from this sample produce the same CDR3. The chain combines TRBV9 with TRBJ1-4; 8 bases match TRBD1. The CDR3 sequence is 15 residues long. With 2 bases clipped from V and 4 bases from J, the junction kept 4 bases outside the gene matches. The germline V gene encodes CDR1 SGDLS and CDR2 YYNGEE. CDR3 DNA sequence: TGTGCCAGCAGCGTGGGGACAGGATTTAATGAAAAACTGTTTTTT. It translates to CASSVGTGFNEKLFF.

The rearrangement joins TRBV19 to TRBJ2-1, with TRBD1 identical over 7 bases. This CDR3 spans 13 amino acids. After removal of 7 bases from V and 5 bases from J, the junction contained 5 bases not matched to a gene. CDR1 LNHDA and CDR2 SQIVND come from the germline V gene (reference sequence). The CDR3 is CASTGQGDNEQFF. CDR3 DNA sequence: TGTGCCAGTACGGGCCAGGGGGACAATGAGCAGTTCTTC. Supplemented by reference TRBV19 and TRBJ2-1, the full variable domain reads DGGITQSPKYLFRKEGQNVTLSCEQNLNHDAMYWYRQDPGQGLRLIYYSQIVNDFQKGDIAEGYSVSREKKESFPLTVTSAQKNPTAFYLCASTGQGDNEQFFGPGTRLTVL.

The chain is built from TRBV27 and TRBJ2-2; D is ambiguous. The V end lost 0 bases, the J end lost 6 bases, and 5 bases lay between the germline ends. CDR3 length: 13 amino acids. Germline-derived CDR1 and CDR2 are MNHEY and SMNVEV (reference sequence). The CDR3 protein is CASSLSFPGELFF. Written as DNA, the CDR3 is TGTGCCAGCAGTTTATCTTTCCCCGGGGAGCTGTTTTTT.

V and J are TRBV30 and TRBJ2-1; unclear D gene. The V end was cut by 5 bases, the J end by 10 bases, with 9 bases between. Germline values: CDR1 GTSNPN, CDR2 SVGIG (reference sequence). CDR3 length: 10 residues. This CDR3 reads CAWGGPEQFF. DNA for the CDR3: TGTGCCTGGGGTGGGCCAGAGCAGTTCTTC.

Of note for this clone: Distinct nucleotide sequences in the sample also encode this CDR3. The rearrangement links TRBV5-6 to TRBJ2-1; D remains unclear. CDR3 length equals 15 residues. Germline V gene lookup returns CDR1 SGHDT and CDR2 YYEEEE. V was pared by 0 bases and J by 0 bases, with 7 bases between. The CDR3 loop reads CASSLGGSSYNEQFF. The CDR3 DNA reads as TGTGCCAGCAGCTTGGGGGGTAGCTCCTACAATGAGCAGTTCTTC.

This chain connects TRBV6-6 to TRBJ2-1; D is ambiguous. Per germline, CDR1 MNHNY and CDR2 SVGAGI (reference sequence). V lost 2 bases to trimming and J lost 9 bases, with 5 bases between them. The CDR3 length is 11 residues. The CDR3 reads CASSYEGEQFF. The CDR3 DNA reads TGTGCCAGCAGTTACGAAGGTGAGCAGTTCTTC.

The DNA for the CDR3 is TGTGCCAGCAGCTCCGAGGGACAGACCCAGTACTTC. This translates into CASSSEGQTQYF. The rearrangement uses TRBV11-2 and TRBJ2-5, with D perhaps TRBD1 or TRBD2 (5 bases each). Germline V gene sequence: CDR1 SGHAT, CDR2 FQNNGV. The CDR3 length is 12 residues. The V and J ends lost 4 bases and 6 bases respectively, with 9 bases between them.

The chain carries TRBV19 and TRBJ1-1; D is undetermined. The V end was cut by 4 bases, the J end by 1 base, with 16 bases between. Germline lookup yields CDR1 LNHDA and CDR2 SQIVND (reference sequence). The CDR3 loop spans 16 amino acids. The CDR3 reads CASSTAGRYSNTEAFF. For the CDR3, the DNA is TGTGCCAGTAGTACCGCCGGGAGATATTCGAACACTGAAGCTTTCTTT. The full variable domain, its missing parts supplied by reference TRBV19 and TRBJ1-1, is DGGITQSPKYLFRKEGQNVTLSCEQNLNHDAMYWYRQDPGQGLRLIYYSQIVNDFQKGDIAEGYSVSREKKESFPLTVTSAQKNPTAFYLCASSTAGRYSNTEAFFGQGTRLTVV.

The chain carries TRBV5-1 and TRBJ2-7, with 9 positions matching TRBD1. The CDR3 is 16 amino acids. Per the germline V gene, CDR1 is SGHRS and CDR2 is YFSETQ. After removal of 4 bases from V and 1 base from J, the junction contained 9 bases not matched to a gene. The CDR3, as DNA: TGCGCCAGCAGCGTGGCCGGGACAGGGTATTCCTACGAGCAGTACTTC. Protein sequence: CASSVAGTGYSYEQYF.

J is TRBJ2-7 and V is TRBV7-2, with 10 bases identical to TRBD2. The germline gives CDR1 SGHTA, CDR2 FQGNSA. The CDR3 spans 15 residues. The V and J ends lost 5 bases and 2 bases, in that order; junction bases with no gene match: 6. This chain's CDR3 is CASSPGLAPTYEQYF. The CDR3 DNA follows: TGTGCCAGCAGCCCGGGACTAGCGCCGACCTACGAGCAGTACTTC.

This chain connects TRBV6-1 to TRBJ2-7; D unclear. The CDR3 runs to 14 residues. Trimming took 1 base from V and 6 from J, leaving 13 bases between them. CDR1 is MNHNS, CDR2 SASEGT, per germline. The CDR3 sequence: CASSEVPWGTEQYF. CDR3 in DNA: TGTGCCAGCAGTGAAGTTCCATGGGGAACCGAGCAGTACTTC.